The clone carrying this TCR beta chain appeared many times. What it binds is unknown. The CDR3 spans 12 residues. The ends were cut back, 4 bases at V and 7 bases at J, with 11 bases in the middle. Described time point: persistent/refractory GD, antithyroid drugs over 5 years with positive TRAb. Extracted RNA from PBMCs served as the source of the TCR library. This entry is derived from a study of regulatory T cells in long-lasting Graves disease. Study observations and caveats: Patients with persistent disease showed a bias toward TRBV28, TRBJ1-2 and TRBJ2-5. New patients shared fewer public clonotypes (approximately 970) than persistent patients did (about 2,700). Small sample size may have lowered accuracy.

CDR3 regions were amplified by Arm-PCR using iRepertoire HTBI primers to build TCR beta libraries. TCRdb used MiXCR to reprocess the multiplex PCR reads, holding one entry per CDR3 protein. The table shows roughly 500,000 distinct CDR3 sequences, with 20% to 25% occurring only once. The sequence was obtained from a female donor with Graves disease. This material consisted of peripheral blood mononuclear cells (PBMCs), taken when the disease was refractory, from a patient treated with antithyroid drugs. The V gene is TRBV12-3 or TRBV12-4, the J gene TRBJ2-7; D possibly matches TRBD1 or TRBD2 (6 bases each). CDR3 in amino acids: CASSWGAREQYF. The DNA of the CDR3 is TGTGCCAGCAGTTGGGGGGCTCGGGAGCAGTACTTC.